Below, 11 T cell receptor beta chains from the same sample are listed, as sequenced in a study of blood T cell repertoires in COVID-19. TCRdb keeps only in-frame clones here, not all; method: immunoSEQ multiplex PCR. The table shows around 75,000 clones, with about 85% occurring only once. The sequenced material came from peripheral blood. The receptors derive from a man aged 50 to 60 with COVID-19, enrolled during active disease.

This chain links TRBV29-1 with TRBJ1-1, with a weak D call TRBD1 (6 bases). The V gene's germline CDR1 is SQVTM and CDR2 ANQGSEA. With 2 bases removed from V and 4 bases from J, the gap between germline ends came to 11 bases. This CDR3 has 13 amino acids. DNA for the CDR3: TGCAGCGTTGAAAAAGGGGGGGGCACTGAAGCTTTCTTT. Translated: CSVEKGGGTEAFF.

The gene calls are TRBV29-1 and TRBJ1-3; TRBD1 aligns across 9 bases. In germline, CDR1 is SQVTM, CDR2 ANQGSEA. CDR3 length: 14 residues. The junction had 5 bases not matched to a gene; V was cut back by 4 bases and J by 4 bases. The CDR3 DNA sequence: TGCAGCGTTGGGCTCGGGACAGGGGGAAACACCATATATTTT. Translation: CSVGLGTGGNTIYF.

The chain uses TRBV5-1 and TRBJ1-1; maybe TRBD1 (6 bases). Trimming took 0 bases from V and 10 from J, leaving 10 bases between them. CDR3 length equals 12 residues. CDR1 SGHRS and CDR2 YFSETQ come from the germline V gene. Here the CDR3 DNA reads TGCGCCAGCAGCTTGGAACAGGGAGCAGCTTTCTTT. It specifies CASSLEQGAAFF.

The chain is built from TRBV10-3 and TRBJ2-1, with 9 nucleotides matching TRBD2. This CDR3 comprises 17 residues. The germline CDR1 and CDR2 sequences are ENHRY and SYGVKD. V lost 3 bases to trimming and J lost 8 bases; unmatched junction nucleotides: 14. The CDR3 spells CAISEARLAESRYEQFF. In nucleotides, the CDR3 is TGTGCCATCAGTGAAGCGCGACTAGCGGAAAGTCGTTATGAGCAGTTCTTC.

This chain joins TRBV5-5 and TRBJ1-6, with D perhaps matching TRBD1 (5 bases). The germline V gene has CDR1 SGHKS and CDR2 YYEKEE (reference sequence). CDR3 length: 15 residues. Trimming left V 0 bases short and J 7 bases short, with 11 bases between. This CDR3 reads CASSLERPGNSPLHF. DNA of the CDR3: TGTGCCAGCAGCTTGGAACGCCCAGGGAATTCACCCCTCCACTTT.

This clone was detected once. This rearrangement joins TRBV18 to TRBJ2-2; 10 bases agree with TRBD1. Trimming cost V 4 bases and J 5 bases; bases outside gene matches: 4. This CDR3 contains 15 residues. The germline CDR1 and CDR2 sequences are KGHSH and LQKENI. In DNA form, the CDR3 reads TGTGCCAGCTCACGGACAGGGGGGACAACCGGGGAGCTGTTTTTT. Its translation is CASSRTGGTTGELFF.

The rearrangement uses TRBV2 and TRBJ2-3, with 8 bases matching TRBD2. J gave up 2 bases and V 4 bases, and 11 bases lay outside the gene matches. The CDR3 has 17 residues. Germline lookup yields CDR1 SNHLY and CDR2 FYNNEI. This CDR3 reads CASSGRFKTSATDTQYF. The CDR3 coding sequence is TGTGCCAGCAGTGGCCGCTTCAAGACTAGCGCCACAGATACGCAGTATTTT.

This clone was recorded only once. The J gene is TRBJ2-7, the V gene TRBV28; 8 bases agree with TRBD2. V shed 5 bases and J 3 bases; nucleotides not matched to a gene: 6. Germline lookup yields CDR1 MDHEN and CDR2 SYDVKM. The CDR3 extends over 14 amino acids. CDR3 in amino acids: CASSAPSGSYEQYF. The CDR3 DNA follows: TGTGCCAGCAGTGCCCCCAGCGGGAGCTACGAGCAGTACTTC.

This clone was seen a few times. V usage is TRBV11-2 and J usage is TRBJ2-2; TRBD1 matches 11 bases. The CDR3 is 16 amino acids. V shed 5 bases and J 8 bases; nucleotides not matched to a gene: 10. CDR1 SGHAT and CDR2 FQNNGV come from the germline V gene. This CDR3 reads CASSPRTGGALGELFF. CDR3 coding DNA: TGTGCCAGCAGCCCCCGGACAGGGGGCGCGTTAGGGGAGCTGTTTTTT.

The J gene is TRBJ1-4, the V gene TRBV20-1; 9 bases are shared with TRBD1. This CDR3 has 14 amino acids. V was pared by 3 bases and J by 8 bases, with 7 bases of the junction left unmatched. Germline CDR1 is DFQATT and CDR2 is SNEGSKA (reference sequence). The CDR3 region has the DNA TGCAGTGCTAGTTCCGGGACAGGGAAGGAAAAACTGTTTTTT. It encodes CSASSGTGKEKLFF.

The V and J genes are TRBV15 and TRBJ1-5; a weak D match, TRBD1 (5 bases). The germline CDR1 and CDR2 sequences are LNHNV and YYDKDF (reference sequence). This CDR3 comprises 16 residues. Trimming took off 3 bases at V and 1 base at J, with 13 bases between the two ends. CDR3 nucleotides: TGTGCCACCAGCAGTGGGACTCCAAGGAGCAATCAGCCCCAGCATTTT. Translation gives CATSSGTPRSNQPQHF.